The present entry profiles one TCR beta chain with its context. Its antigen is not identified. The sample belongs to a study of cytomegalovirus exposure and HLA in healthy donors. Overall study context: There were several hundred genotyped donors. Of these, roughly 82% fell in the genetic ancestry cluster associated with self-reported Caucasian donors.

The CDR3 runs to 11 residues. CDR1 and CDR2 (germline): MDHEN, SYDVKM. The V end lost 7 bases, the J end lost 2 bases, and 6 bases lay between the germline ends. Regarding the study as a whole: CMV antigen specificity was confirmed in vitro for three CMV-associated chains. The authors listed 164 TCR beta chains as cytomegalovirus-associated.

Healthy bone marrow donors formed the donor group. The PCR used 60 Vbeta and 13 Jbeta primers. The method was immunoSEQ multiplex PCR; TCRdb's version includes in-frame clones alone and lacks a portion of them. The sample records some 100,000 clones, 65% to 80% being singletons. This sequence joins TRBV28 and TRBJ2-7, with no clear D. This receptor was obtained from a female donor in good health and CMV-seropositive. The sample was PBMCs. The CDR3: CASTSAYEQYF. The CDR3 DNA reads TGTGCCAGCACCTCGGCCTACGAGCAGTACTTC.